A selection of T cell receptor beta chains follows, all from one sample in a study of blood T cell repertoires in COVID-19. The repertoire was sequenced with immunoSEQ multiplex PCR; TCRdb's copy has only in-frame clones and lacks some. The sample lists about 51,000 clones; about 86% were seen once. Sequenced sample: peripheral blood. The origin of the receptors is an elderly man with active COVID-19. The CDR3 runs from the conserved cysteine through the conserved F or W.

TRBV20-1 | CSASATSDSYEQYF
TRBV6-5 | CASSWTGGDTQYF
TRBV28 | CACRGYNEQFF
TRBV5-1 | CASSFYGTEVIETQYF
TRBV18 | CASSAAAPSTDTQYF
TRBV7-2 | CASSFTPGLTGELFF
TRBV10-3 | CAISEVGLAGQHTGELFF
TRBV23-1 | CASSHAVLAKNIQYF
TRBV19 | CASSVRAQGGNTDTQYF
TRBV20-1 | CSASRGDEQYF
TRBV3-1/TRBV3-2 | CASAKQGRLAGDGTDTQYF
TRBV10-3 | CAISAASGYNNEQFF
TRBV7-6 | CASSLAANQPQHF
TRBV12-5 | CASGLTGQGASARTGNQPQHF
TRBV5-4 | CASSWGTGSNQPQHF
TRBV29-1 | CSVGLAEAPEYEQYF
TRBV20-1 | CSAPDEKLFF
TRBV11-2 | CASSLEAGRLRSGNTIYF
TRBV7-3 | CASSQDGSRSEQYF
TRBV3-1/TRBV3-2 | CASSQGLSVDEQYF
TRBV4-1 | CASSQDQGQNYGYTF
TRBV7-2 | CASGAGVEETQYF
TRBV30 | CAWRFPGYGYTF
TRBV7-9 | CASSLIRQSSNQPQHF
TRBV28 | CASSLGQGNQPQHF
TRBV5-1 | CASSPDTYGYTF
TRBV7-2 | CASSLVGGGYGYTF
TRBV28 | CASSLRYEQYF
TRBV30 | CAWRLQGAGNTIYF
TRBV5-1 | CASSLGQGAYEQYF
TRBV7-3 | CASSLNGGKGNEQFF
TRBV28 | CASSSTGEETQYF
TRBV7-2 | CASSSTGLAGTGTDTQYF
TRBV19 | CASSGGDVNEKLFF
TRBV27 | CASSAGTENEKLFF